The 9 T cell receptor beta chains in this list originate from one sample, sequenced in a study of regulatory T cells in long-lasting Graves disease. Through Arm-PCR of CDR3 regions and iRepertoire HTBI primers, TCR beta libraries were built. TCRdb re-derived calls from the multiplex PCR reads in MiXCR, one entry per CDR3 protein. The sample holds 390,000 or so distinct CDR3 sequences, roughly 12% seen once. The time point is: newly diagnosed GD, antithyroid drugs for less than 3 months. PBMC-derived RNA was used for the TCR library. These data also featured in a second study, about T cells in Graves' hyperthyroidism and ophthalmopathy.

The specimen was peripheral blood mononuclear cells (PBMCs), collected at new diagnosis, from a patient treated with antithyroid drugs. These receptors were obtained from a woman aged 18-35 years with Graves disease.

This chain connects TRBV7-7 to TRBJ2-2, with D tentatively TRBD1 or TRBD2 (8 bases each). Germline CDR1 SSHAT, CDR2 FNYEAQ (reference sequence). The CDR3 extends over 15 amino acids. CDR3 coding DNA: TGTGCTAGCGGGAAGGACAGGGTTGACACCGGGGAGCTGTTTTTT. Protein sequence: CASGKDRVDTGELFF.

The chain employs TRBV6-1 and TRBJ2-1; D not resolved. The V end lost 0 bases, the J end lost 5 bases, and 8 bases lay between the germline ends. Germline V lookup: CDR1 MNHNS, CDR2 SASEGT. The CDR3 is 14 amino acids. The CDR3 is CASSEAPADNEQFF. CDR3 sequence (DNA): TGTGCCAGCAGTGAAGCGCCGGCAGACAATGAGCAGTTCTTC.

This clonotype was detected many times. This chain joins TRBV13 and TRBJ2-2; no definite D call. The CDR3 sequence is 17 residues long. Per the germline V gene, CDR1 is PRHDT and CDR2 is FYEKMQ (reference sequence). V gave up 1 base and J gave up 4 bases, with 16 bases separating them. The CDR3 bases are TGTGCCAGCAGCTTAGTGGGCAGGCGAAGGAGCACCGGGGAGCTGTTTTTT. It yields the protein CASSLVGRRRSTGELFF.

This clonotype was observed at least ten times. The chain couples TRBV27 to TRBJ2-5; no reliable D call. V shed 0 bases and J shed 7 bases, with 15 bases lying between them. This CDR3 has 15 residues. Germline CDR1 and CDR2: MNHEY and SMNVEV (reference sequence). CDR3 nucleotides: TGTGCCAGCAGTTTATCCTCACAATTTGTGGGGACCCAGTACTTC. The encoded protein is CASSLSSQFVGTQYF.

This clonotype was counted many times. The rearrangement uses TRBV7-3 and TRBJ1-2; TRBD1 agrees at 12 bases. Germline values: CDR1 SGHTA, CDR2 FQGTGA. The trim removed 1 base at V and 7 bases at J, leaving 4 bases unmatched. The CDR3 consists of 15 residues. The DNA of the CDR3 is TGTGCCAGCAGCTTAATGGGACAGGGGGCGAGTGGCTACACCTTC. It codes for CASSLMGQGASGYTF.

This clonotype was seen many times. The chain couples TRBV5-6 to TRBJ1-2, with D maybe TRBD1 (5 bases). Germline assignment: CDR1 SGHDT and CDR2 YYEEEE. This CDR3 is built from 14 residues. The germline V and J ends were trimmed by 1 base and 4 bases, with 11 bases remaining between them. The CDR3 region has the DNA TGTGCCAGCAGCTTGATGGGGGTTGGCTATGGCTACACCTTC. It specifies CASSLMGVGYGYTF.

V gene TRBV28 combines with J gene TRBJ2-2; 14 bases map to TRBD2. This CDR3 has 17 amino acids. Trimming at V came to 4 bases and at J to 2 bases, leaving 3 bases not matched to a gene. Germline values: CDR1 MDHEN, CDR2 SYDVKM. CDR3 protein: CASSSGLAGGNTGELFF. The CDR3 nucleotides are TGTGCCAGCAGTTCCGGACTAGCGGGAGGTAACACCGGGGAGCTGTTTTTT.

This clonotype has a count of ten or more. The gene calls are TRBV2 and TRBJ1-6, with D unresolved. The V end was cut by 3 bases, the J end by 11 bases, with 8 bases between. The CDR3 is 12 amino acids. The germline CDR1 and CDR2 sequences are SNHLY and FYNNEI. The CDR3: CASSEMGPPLHF. The CDR3 region has the DNA TGTGCCAGCAGTGAGATGGGTCCACCCCTCCACTTT.

This clonotype was counted a few times. This rearrangement joins TRBV28 to TRBJ1-1; possibly TRBD1 for D (5 bases). The CDR3 extends over 15 amino acids. V gave up 2 bases and J gave up 0 bases, with 10 bases separating them. The germline gives CDR1 MDHEN, CDR2 SYDVKM. CDR3: CASSLAGPLNTEAFF. CDR3 DNA sequence: TGTGCCAGCAGTTTAGCGGGACCGCTGAACACTGAAGCTTTCTTT.